These 18 T cell receptor beta chains share one sample of origin, sequenced in a study of response to subunit inactivated influenza vaccine (dated by TCRdb to between 2017 and 2018). Libraries were prepared through RT-PCR. Sequencing instrument: Illumina HiSeq 2500. TCRdb itself trimmed the public reads at Q25 with fastp, ran MiXCR and retained productive beta chains. Under each unique CDR3 protein, matching rows form one entry showing the most common genes and DNA. This sample comprises around 200,000 distinct CDR3 sequences, 14% of them detected only once. The ten largest make up roughly 24% of the sample. The sample in question was CD8+ T cells sorted from PBMCs, obtained around 5 days after vaccination. The receptors come from a man aged 45-60 years who received an inactivated influenza vaccine. Donor details come from another sample of the same person, matched by shared clones.

This rearrangement joins TRBV6-1 to TRBJ1-5, with TRBD1 as a possible D gene (6 bases). The germline CDR1 and CDR2 sequences are MNHNS and SASEGT. V was pared by 3 bases and J by 5 bases, with 14 bases between. The CDR3 is made up of 15 amino acids. For the CDR3, the DNA is TGTGCCAGCAGTGACTACTGGACAGTCCATCAGCCCCAGCATTTT. Encoded protein: CASSDYWTVHQPQHF.

The chain is built from TRBV7-8 and TRBJ2-1, with a possible D match to TRBD2 (5 bases). The CDR3 totals 15 residues. The germline gives CDR1 SGHVS, CDR2 FQNEAQ. V was shortened by 5 bases and J by 8 bases, with 19 bases between the two germline ends. Written as DNA, the CDR3 is TGTGCCAGCAGCCCTGGACTCGTCGGCCCAGATGAGCAGTTCTTC. Protein: CASSPGLVGPDEQFF.

This clonotype was detected a few times. This chain links TRBV6-1 with TRBJ1-5; 9 positions agree with TRBD1. This CDR3 has 14 residues. V dropped 4 bases and J dropped 6; count of bases not matched to a gene: 4. Germline V gene data show CDR1 as MNHNS and CDR2 as SASEGT. The CDR3 spells CASSVQGAGQPQHF. Written as DNA, the CDR3 is TGTGCCAGCAGTGTACAGGGGGCTGGTCAGCCCCAGCATTTT.

This clonotype was counted only a few times. V and J are TRBV6-5 and TRBJ1-2; no definite D call. The germline V gene encodes CDR1 MNHEY and CDR2 SVGAGI. The CDR3 runs to 14 residues. V lost 2 bases and J lost 2, with 9 bases in between. As DNA, the CDR3 is TGTGCCAGCAGTTACCTCTCCGAAAACTATGGCTACACCTTC. Protein product: CASSYLSENYGYTF.

This clonotype was detected ten times or more. The chain employs TRBV4-3 and TRBJ2-3; D possibly corresponds to TRBD2 (7 bases). V was shortened by 0 bases and J by 4 bases, with 11 bases between the two germline ends. The CDR3 has 15 residues. CDR1 is LGHNA, CDR2 YSLEER, per germline. CDR3 coding DNA: TGCGCCAGCAGCCAAGATAGGGGGGGCGCAGATACGCAGTATTTT. Translation gives CASSQDRGGADTQYF.

This clonotype was seen only a few times. The chain joins TRBV27 to TRBJ2-3; 7 bases map to TRBD1. The germline V gene encodes CDR1 MNHEY and CDR2 SMNVEV (reference sequence). V trimming: 0 bases; J trimming: 2 bases; junction bases outside the gene matches: 5. The CDR3 has 16 amino acids. CDR3 sequence reads: CASSLSDRAITDTQYF. The CDR3 DNA reads TGTGCCAGCAGTTTATCCGACAGGGCGATCACAGATACGCAGTATTTT.

This clonotype has a handful of counts. The CDR3 spells CASMFTIGDSPGNTIYF. CDR3 bases: TGTGCCAGCATGTTTACCATCGGGGACAGCCCTGGAAACACCATATATTTT. The chain joins TRBV28 to TRBJ1-3; 7 nucleotides agree with TRBD1. The CDR3 totals 17 residues. Per germline, CDR1 MDHEN and CDR2 SYDVKM. V was pared by 7 bases and J by 2 bases, with 14 bases of the junction left unmatched.

There are a few counts of this clonotype. The chain has TRBV29-1 and TRBJ2-7; D is undetermined. Germline CDR1 is SQVTM and CDR2 is ANQGSEA. The CDR3 is made up of 11 amino acids. Trimming pared 4 bases from V and 6 bases from J, leaving 10 bases between. The chain's CDR3 is CSVGRRLEQYF. The CDR3 DNA is TGCAGCGTTGGGCGACGGCTCGAGCAGTACTTC.

V gene TRBV12-3 or TRBV12-4 combines with J gene TRBJ2-5, with a weak D call TRBD2 (7 bases). The CDR3 spans 12 residues. The ends were cut back, 7 bases at V and 5 bases at J, with 11 bases in the middle. The CDR3 nucleotides read TGTGCCAGCATGCGGGGGCGGGAGACCCAGTACTTC. Protein: CASMRGRETQYF.

CDR3 coding DNA: TGTGCCAGCAGTGCAACGATGACAGTTGGTTTCAACGAGCAGTACTTC. Protein sequence: CASSATMTVGFNEQYF. This sequence joins TRBV6-1 and TRBJ2-7; D might be TRBD1 (5 bases). The germline gives CDR1 MNHNS, CDR2 SASEGT. V was pared by 4 bases and J by 5 bases, with 21 bases between. The CDR3 runs 16 residues.

This clonotype was recorded many times. The CDR3 loop reads CASGGYEQYF. The CDR3 DNA is TGTGCCAGCGGTGGCTACGAGCAGTACTTC. The genes are TRBV28 and TRBJ2-7, with D uncertain. The V end was cut by 8 bases, the J end by 3 bases, with 5 bases between. Germline V gene sequence: CDR1 MDHEN, CDR2 SYDVKM. The CDR3 runs 10 residues.

This chain links TRBV10-1 with TRBJ2-5; 8 bases fit TRBD2. This CDR3 spans 15 amino acids. Germline CDR1 reads WNHNN; CDR2 reads SYGVQD (reference sequence). With 4 bases clipped from V and 5 bases from J, the junction kept 9 bases outside the gene matches. CDR3 sequence: CASSAPGLGDETQYF. The CDR3 coding sequence is TGCGCCAGCAGTGCCCCGGGACTAGGGGACGAGACCCAGTACTTC.

Only a few counts were recorded for this clonotype. One end of the junction varies from germline; a read error may be responsible. The J gene is TRBJ1-2, the V gene TRBV9, with a possible D match to TRBD1 (6 bases). Germline V gene sequence: CDR1 SGDLS, CDR2 YYNGEE. This CDR3 is built from 11 residues. The CDR3 DNA follows: TGTGCCAGCAGCCCCCAAGGGGGGGGCCCCTTC. Protein sequence: CASSPQGGGPF.

The chain employs TRBV4-1 and TRBJ2-7, with a tentative D call TRBD2 (6 bases). CDR3 size: 15 residues. Trimming pared 4 bases from V and 3 bases from J, leaving 16 bases between. Germline CDR1 and CDR2: MGHRA and YSYEKL. Written as DNA, the CDR3 is TGCGCCAGCAGCCCGGGGACTCGGACGGGCTACGAGCAGTACTTC. This sequence encodes CASSPGTRTGYEQYF.

This clonotype has just a few counts. The rearrangement joins TRBV9 to TRBJ2-1, with TRBD2 as a possible D gene (5 bases). V lost 2 bases and J lost 11, with 20 bases in between. This CDR3 has 15 amino acids. Germline CDR1 and CDR2: SGDLS and YYNGEE. For the CDR3, the DNA is TGTGCCAGCAGCGTCCAGGACTCCCGGGCGATCCAGCAGTTCTTC. This gives the protein CASSVQDSRAIQQFF. Based on the CDR3 plus reference TRBV9 and TRBJ2-1, the full variable domain is DSGVTQTPKHLITATGQRVTLRCSPRSGDLSVYWYQQSLDQGLQFLIQYYNGEERAKGNILERFSAQQFPDLHSELNLSSLELGDSALYFCASSVQDSRAIQQFFGPGTRLTVL.

This clonotype was seen only once. V usage is TRBV7-8 and J usage is TRBJ2-7; D is undetermined. CDR3 length: 13 residues. Trimming shortened V by 4 bases and J by 5 bases, and 12 bases separated the two germline ends. Germline V lookup: CDR1 SGHVS, CDR2 FQNEAQ. The CDR3 spells CASSSGPADEQYF. In DNA, the CDR3 is TGTGCCAGCAGCTCGGGTCCAGCCGACGAGCAGTACTTC.

This clonotype was picked up a small number of times. CDR3 loop: CASTEPPPLFF. In nucleotides, the CDR3 is TGTGCCAGCACGGAGCCGCCCCCGCTGTTCTTC. This chain connects TRBV6-6 to TRBJ2-1; D gene uncertain. Per germline, CDR1 MNHNY and CDR2 SVGAGI (reference sequence). CDR3 length equals 11 residues. V was pared by 7 bases and J by 15 bases, with 16 bases between.

The chain carries TRBV28 and TRBJ2-1; the match to TRBD2 covers 10 bases. The germline gives CDR1 MDHEN, CDR2 SYDVKM. The CDR3 runs to 16 residues. Trimming took 3 bases from V and 3 from J; bases not matched to a gene: 5. CDR3 coding DNA: TGTGCCAGCAGTTTGAGGACTAGCGGATGCTACAATGAGCAGTTCTTC. Its translation: CASSLRTSGCYNEQFF.